This T cell receptor beta chain was captured in a study of human T cells and chemical hapten exposure. Overall study context: Predominantly women, the patients had alopecia areata, totalis or universalis. TCR yields differed between samples (mainly from small differences in pooled library volume). Whole-study findings and limits: No change in TCRs above 1 in 1000 frequency was produced by DPC sensitization.

This clonotype was seen many times. Its antigen is as yet unknown. CDR3 length: 14 amino acids. Trimming took 6 bases from V and 3 from J, leaving 15 bases between them. TCRdb re-called the RACE reads with MiXCR, one entry per CDR3 protein. The sample has about 350,000 distinct CDR3 sequences; about 6.3% are singletons. Time point: patch test 2, 6 weeks after DPC sensitization. Treatment described: therapeutic diphenylcyclopropenone sensitization with weekly scalp DPC. V usage is TRBV12-3 or TRBV12-4 and J usage is TRBJ2-7; D is perhaps TRBD1 or TRBD2 (5 bases each). Sequenced material: whole blood, taken in connection with sensitization to the hapten diphenylcyclopropenone (DPC). The TCR originated in a woman aged 18 to 35 with alopecia areata. Some clones in this sample may be carry-over from other donors' samples. CDR3 coding DNA: TGTGCCAGCAGGGCCTCCGGGACCCTCTACGAGCAGTACTTC. The encoded protein is CASRASGTLYEQYF.